Each of the 32 T cell receptor beta chains below was sequenced from the same sample in a study of siplizumab effects on memory and regulatory T cells. TCRdb's table, derived via immunoSEQ multiplex PCR, lists solely in-frame clones and lacks some. This table has about 6,500 clones, around three fifths appearing once. Sequencing was carried out using effector memory CD8+ T cells sorted from blood. Subset: unstimulated CD8+ effector memory T cells. The receptor set was obtained from a human donor in good health.

The chain recombines TRBV28 with TRBJ1-3, with 7 bases matching TRBD1. The CDR3 runs 15 residues. J lost 0 bases, V lost 4 bases, and 3 bases had no gene match. Germline loops: CDR1 MDHEN, CDR2 SYDVKM. CDR3 residues: CASSSGQSSGNTIYF. The CDR3 nucleotides are TGTGCCAGCAGTTCGGGACAGAGCTCTGGAAACACCATATATTTT. The whole variable domain, filled in from reference TRBV28 and TRBJ1-3, reads DVKVTQSSRYLVKRTGEKVFLECVQDMDHENMFWYRQDPGLGLRLIYFSYDVKMKEKGDIPEGYSVSREKKERFSLILESASTNQTSMYLCASSSGQSSGNTIYFGEGSWLTVV.

The chain carries TRBV7-9 and TRBJ1-1; maybe TRBD1 (6 bases). The length of the CDR3 is 19 residues. Trimming took off 1 base at V and 4 bases at J, with 25 bases between the two ends. CDR1 is SEHNR and CDR2 is FQNEAQ in the germline V gene (reference sequence). The CDR3 region has the DNA TGTGCCAGCAGCTTAGATTGGGACAATGAGAGGCGGGGACCCACTGAAGCTTTCTTT. It yields the protein CASSLDWDNERRGPTEAFF.

This clone was counted a single time. This sequence joins TRBV6-5 and TRBJ2-7; D ambiguous. Germline V gene lookup returns CDR1 MNHEY and CDR2 SVGAGI. Trimming stripped 4 bases from V and 0 bases from J, with 10 bases between. This CDR3 spans 14 amino acids. CDR3 protein: CASSFKESSYEQYF. CDR3 DNA: TGTGCCAGCAGTTTTAAGGAGAGCTCCTACGAGCAGTACTTC.

The chain employs TRBV6-4 and TRBJ2-3, with 7 bases identical to TRBD2. This CDR3 region has 17 residues. With V trimmed by 0 bases and J by 1 base, 7 bases remained unmatched. Per germline, CDR1 MRHNA and CDR2 SNTAGT. The CDR3 DNA sequence: TGTGCCAGCAGTGACTCGATTTCGAGCGGGGGCACAGATACGCAGTATTTT. Translated, it gives CASSDSISSGGTDTQYF.

The chain combines TRBV30 with TRBJ2-5; 10 positions match TRBD2. The V gene's germline CDR1 is GTSNPN and CDR2 SVGIG (reference sequence). CDR3 length equals 14 residues. With 4 bases clipped from V and 8 bases from J, the junction kept 10 bases outside the gene matches. The CDR3 reads CAWTSGGGGDTQYF. CDR3 coding DNA: TGTGCCTGGACTAGCGGGGGAGGGGGGGACACCCAGTACTTC. Based on the CDR3 plus reference TRBV30 and TRBJ2-5, the full variable domain is SQTIHQWPATLVQPVGSPLSLECTVEGTSNPNLYWYRQAAGRGLQLLFYSVGIGQISSEVPQNLSASRPQDRQFILSSKKLLLSDSGFYLCAWTSGGGGDTQYFGPGTRLLVL.

This chain links TRBV5-4 with TRBJ2-5, with D possibly being TRBD1 (6 bases). Near its end, the DNA agrees better with TRBJ2-7, so the J call may be wrong. Germline loops: CDR1 SGHNT, CDR2 YYREEE (reference sequence). This CDR3 is 15 amino acids long. The CDR3 loop is CASRPITGPAYEQYF. Written as DNA, the CDR3 is TGTGCCAGCAGGCCCATTACAGGGCCGGCATACGAGCAGTACTTC.

The chain is built from TRBV4-2 and TRBJ2-1; perhaps TRBD2 as D (6 bases). The germline V gene encodes CDR1 LGHNA and CDR2 YNFKEQ. The CDR3 extends over 17 amino acids. V was trimmed by 5 bases and J by 4 bases, leaving 21 bases between them. CDR3 in DNA: TGTGCCAGCAGCGGTTCTGGGGCGGACGGGGGTTACAATGAGCAGTTCTTC. As protein: CASSGSGADGGYNEQFF.

The J gene is TRBJ1-5, the V gene TRBV2; 11 bases line up with TRBD1. This CDR3 is 18 amino acids long. Looked up from germline, CDR1 is SNHLY and CDR2 is FYNNEI. With 11 bases clipped from V and 5 bases from J, the junction kept 20 bases outside the gene matches. As DNA, the CDR3 is TGTGCCGGGCAGGGGACAGGGGGTGATTGGGGGAACGATCAGCCCCAGCATTTT. Translation: CAGQGTGGDWGNDQPQHF.

This clone was detected a few times. The chain has TRBV7-7 and TRBJ2-7, with D unclear. Germline CDR1 is SSHAT and CDR2 is FNYEAQ (reference sequence). The V end was cut by 0 bases, the J end by 3 bases, with 9 bases between. The CDR3 contains 14 residues. Here the CDR3 DNA reads TGTGCCAGCAGCTTAGCGGTGGGAAACTACGAGCAGTACTTC. Its translation: CASSLAVGNYEQYF.

The J gene is TRBJ1-1, the V gene TRBV4-1, with D perhaps TRBD1 (5 bases). The germline gives CDR1 MGHRA, CDR2 YSYEKL. This CDR3 has 16 amino acids. The V end was cut by 2 bases, the J end by 1 base, with 14 bases between. CDR3 loop: CASSQLGGVGNTEAFF. In nucleotides, the CDR3 is TGCGCCAGCAGCCAACTCGGGGGGGTTGGGAACACTGAAGCTTTCTTT.

The DNA for the CDR3 is TGTGCCAGCAGTTTGACAGGGTATTTTAACACTGAAGCTTTCTTT. Translating gives CASSLTGYFNTEAFF. The chain links TRBV28 to TRBJ1-1; 7 bases line up with TRBD1. This CDR3 spans 15 amino acids. CDR1 is MDHEN, CDR2 SYDVKM, per germline. V lost 3 bases, J lost 2 bases, and 6 bases stayed unmatched.

This clone was recorded a few times. The rearrangement links TRBV7-9 to TRBJ2-5; 8 bases map to TRBD1. V trimming: 2 bases; J trimming: 5 bases; junction bases outside the gene matches: 4. This CDR3 contains 14 residues. From germline, CDR1 is SEHNR and CDR2 FQNEAQ (reference sequence). CDR3 sequence: CASSLKDRVETQYF. The CDR3 DNA reads as TGTGCCAGCAGCTTAAAGGACAGGGTTGAGACCCAGTACTTC.

DNA for the CDR3: TGTGCCAGCAGCAACCCGGACAGAGCTAGCCCGTTACCCCTCCACTTT. It yields the protein CASSNPDRASPLPLHF. This chain joins TRBV2 and TRBJ1-6, with D perhaps matching TRBD1 (6 bases). V lost 6 bases, J lost 12 bases, and 24 bases lay in between. The CDR3 loop spans 16 amino acids. CDR1 and CDR2 (germline): SNHLY, FYNNEI.

This clone is labeled as medium-sized. V and J are TRBV28 and TRBJ2-2; 7 nucleotides line up with TRBD2. The CDR3 runs 17 residues. CDR1 is MDHEN, CDR2 SYDVKM, per germline. The V gene end was trimmed by 5 bases and the J gene end by 9 bases; junction bases not matched to a gene: 18. CDR3 DNA sequence: TGTGCCAGCAGTCAACTCCCCCTCGGGCTAGCGGACCGGGAGCTGTTTTTT. Amino acids: CASSQLPLGLADRELFF. Looking up the rest from reference TRBV28 and TRBJ2-2 gives the full variable domain: DVKVTQSSRYLVKRTGEKVFLECVQDMDHENMFWYRQDPGLGLRLIYFSYDVKMKEKGDIPEGYSVSREKKERFSLILESASTNQTSMYLCASSQLPLGLADRELFFGEGSRLTVL.

J is TRBJ2-2 and V is TRBV4-3; 12 bases are a match to TRBD1. J was trimmed by 7 bases and V by 5 bases; bases with no gene match: 8. Per the germline V gene, CDR1 is LGHNA and CDR2 is YSLEER. The CDR3 is 16 amino acids. The CDR3 sequence is CASSLGQGAEGGELFF. In DNA form, the CDR3 reads TGCGCCAGCAGCTTGGGACAGGGGGCGGAGGGCGGGGAGCTGTTTTTT.

CDR3 bases: TGTGCCAGCAGCTCCGGGACAGTCACCAGCGATACGCAGTATTTT. Its protein product is CASSSGTVTSDTQYF. This rearrangement joins TRBV7-6 to TRBJ2-3; 7 bases are shared with TRBD1. Germline V gene data show CDR1 as SGHVS and CDR2 as FNYEAQ. The J segment lost 6 bases and the V segment lost 4 bases, leaving 10 bases of the junction unmatched. This CDR3 spans 15 amino acids.

In regard to this clone: Additional DNA sequences in this sample encode the identical CDR3. The chain combines TRBV4-1 with TRBJ1-2; D ambiguous. Germline V gives CDR1 MGHRA, CDR2 YSYEKL. The CDR3 covers 12 residues. Trimming shortened V by 1 base and J by 7 bases, and 7 bases separated the two germline ends. CDR3 loop: CASSQAGSGYTF. The CDR3 region has the DNA TGCGCCAGCAGCCAAGCCGGCTCTGGCTACACCTTC.

The J gene is TRBJ2-1, the V gene TRBV30, with 8 nucleotides matching TRBD2. The ends lost 3 bases at V and 1 base at J; junction bases unmatched: 5. CDR3 length: 15 residues. Germline CDR1 and CDR2: GTSNPN and SVGIG (reference sequence). The chain's CDR3 is CAWRPRGGSYNEQFF. The CDR3, as DNA: TGTGCCTGGAGGCCCCGGGGGGGGTCCTACAATGAGCAGTTCTTC.

The rearrangement uses TRBV4-3 and TRBJ2-7; maybe TRBD1 (6 bases). The CDR3 is 16 amino acids. CDR1 LGHNA and CDR2 YSLEER come from the germline V gene. Trimming stripped 0 bases from V and 4 bases from J, with 16 bases between. As DNA, the CDR3 is TGCGCCAGCAGCCAAGATCCCCGGACAGCCGAATACGAGCAGTACTTC. Translation: CASSQDPRTAEYEQYF.

This clone appeared a few times. Here the CDR3 reads CASSDSPSGGIDTQYF. CDR3 nucleotide sequence: TGTGCCAGCAGTGACTCGCCTAGCGGGGGTATAGATACGCAGTATTTT. The J gene is TRBJ2-3, the V gene TRBV6-4, with TRBD2 matching 10 bases. This CDR3 region has 16 residues. Germline lookup yields CDR1 MRHNA and CDR2 SNTAGT. The V gene end was trimmed by 0 bases and the J gene end by 5 bases; junction bases not matched to a gene: 5.

By its share, this clone is medium-sized. V is TRBV4-3 and J is TRBJ2-6; TRBD1 matches 7 bases. After removal of 0 bases from V and 2 bases from J, the junction contained 7 bases not matched to a gene. In germline, CDR1 is LGHNA, CDR2 YSLEER. This CDR3 spans 18 amino acids. CDR3 amino acids: CASSQDRDSGPGANVLTF. CDR3 coding DNA: TGCGCCAGCAGCCAAGACCGGGACAGCGGACCTGGGGCCAACGTCCTGACTTTC.

The chain recombines TRBV5-4 with TRBJ1-1, with 7 bases matching TRBD1. V lost 1 base, J lost 7 bases, and 10 bases stayed unmatched. The germline CDR1 and CDR2 sequences are SGHNT and YYREEE (reference sequence). The CDR3 contains 15 residues. The CDR3 coding sequence is TGTGCCAGCAGCTTGAAGGGGGCAAGGGGGGATGAAGCTTTCTTT. Protein product: CASSLKGARGDEAFF.

This chain uses TRBV5-5 with TRBJ1-2; 10 bases are a match to TRBD1. This CDR3 region has 16 residues. V was pared by 0 bases and J by 1 base, with 3 bases of the junction left unmatched. Germline V gene sequence: CDR1 SGHKS, CDR2 YYEKEE (reference sequence). CDR3 residues: CASSLDRTGGNYGYTF. In DNA form, the CDR3 reads TGTGCCAGCAGCTTGGATCGGACAGGGGGTAACTATGGCTACACCTTC.

This chain links TRBV9 with TRBJ2-1; 11 bases match TRBD2. J was trimmed by 5 bases and V by 3 bases; bases with no gene match: 4. Germline lookup yields CDR1 SGDLS and CDR2 YYNGEE. The CDR3 spans 15 residues. CDR3 sequence (DNA): TGTGCCAGCAGCGCCCTAGCGGGGGGCGACAATGAGCAGTTCTTC. This codes for CASSALAGGDNEQFF.

The chain combines TRBV5-6 with TRBJ2-7, with a possible D match to TRBD1 (5 bases). Germline loops: CDR1 SGHDT, CDR2 YYEEEE. V lost 0 bases and J 2 bases, leaving 12 bases between the germline ends. The CDR3 has 15 residues. The CDR3 DNA reads as TGTGCCAGCAGCTTGGAGGTTGGGGCCCCCTACGAGCAGTACTTC. This codes for CASSLEVGAPYEQYF.

The chain couples TRBV7-8 to TRBJ1-5, with no clear D. The CDR3 is 14 residues long. CDR1 is SGHVS, CDR2 FQNEAQ, per germline. Trimming removed 2 bases from V and 6 bases from J, with 11 bases in between. CDR3 amino acids: CASSLSGRLQPQHF. For the CDR3, the DNA is TGTGCCAGCAGCTTATCGGGTAGGCTTCAGCCCCAGCATTTT. Variable domain in full (rest from reference TRBV7-8 and TRBJ1-5): GAGVSQSPRYKVAKRGQDVALRCDPISGHVSLFWYQQALGQGPEFLTYFQNEAQLDKSGLPSDRFFAERPEGSVSTLKIQRTQQEDSAVYLCASSLSGRLQPQHFGDGTRLSIL.

This chain uses TRBV6-4 with TRBJ2-3, with 7 bases matching TRBD1. The CDR3 is 15 amino acids. In germline, CDR1 is MRHNA, CDR2 SNTAGT. After removal of 4 bases from V and 0 bases from J, the junction contained 4 bases not matched to a gene. This CDR3 is CASSAGQDSTDTQYF. The DNA of the CDR3 is TGTGCCAGCAGTGCCGGACAGGATAGCACAGATACGCAGTATTTT.

The genes are TRBV5-1 and TRBJ1-2, with TRBD1 matching over 10 bases. With V trimmed by 4 bases and J by 3 bases, 6 bases remained unmatched. CDR3 length equals 15 residues. Germline CDR1 and CDR2: SGHRS and YFSETQ. The CDR3, as DNA: TGCGCCAGCAGCAACCGGGACAGGGGCGACTATGGCTACACCTTC. Amino acid sequence: CASSNRDRGDYGYTF.

The chain is built from TRBV5-5 and TRBJ2-1; D perhaps matches TRBD1 (5 bases). The CDR3 sequence is 14 residues long. With 0 bases removed from V and 8 bases from J, the gap between germline ends came to 12 bases. Germline CDR1 reads SGHKS; CDR2 reads YYEKEE (reference sequence). The CDR3 DNA is TGTGCCAGCAGCTTGGAAGGGGCCTTGGATGAGCAGTTCTTC. Translating gives CASSLEGALDEQFF.

This clone was seen a handful of times. The chain combines TRBV19 with TRBJ2-3; tentatively, D is TRBD1 (6 bases). The CDR3 consists of 15 residues. CDR1 and CDR2 from the germline V gene are LNHDA and SQIVND (reference sequence). V dropped 5 bases and J dropped 2 bases, with 14 bases sitting between them. CDR3 loop: CASSWTEAHTDTQYF. DNA of the CDR3: TGTGCCAGTAGTTGGACAGAAGCGCACACAGATACGCAGTATTTT.

The J gene is TRBJ1-2, the V gene TRBV4-3; tentative D call: TRBD1 (6 bases). CDR3 size: 13 residues. Trimming stripped 8 bases from V and 4 bases from J, with 14 bases between. The germline V gene encodes CDR1 LGHNA and CDR2 YSLEER. CDR3 amino acids: CASGTGGPYGYTF. CDR3 nucleotides: TGCGCCAGCGGCACTGGGGGGCCCTATGGCTACACCTTC.

The gene calls are TRBV6-4 and TRBJ1-6, with 9 bases fitting TRBD1. This CDR3 spans 14 amino acids. Germline values: CDR1 MRHNA, CDR2 SNTAGT. Unmatched junction bases numbered 0, after V lost 2 bases and J lost 7 bases. CDR3 sequence (DNA): TGTGCCAGCAGTGACGGGACAGGGAATTCACCCCTCCACTTT. It codes for CASSDGTGNSPLHF.